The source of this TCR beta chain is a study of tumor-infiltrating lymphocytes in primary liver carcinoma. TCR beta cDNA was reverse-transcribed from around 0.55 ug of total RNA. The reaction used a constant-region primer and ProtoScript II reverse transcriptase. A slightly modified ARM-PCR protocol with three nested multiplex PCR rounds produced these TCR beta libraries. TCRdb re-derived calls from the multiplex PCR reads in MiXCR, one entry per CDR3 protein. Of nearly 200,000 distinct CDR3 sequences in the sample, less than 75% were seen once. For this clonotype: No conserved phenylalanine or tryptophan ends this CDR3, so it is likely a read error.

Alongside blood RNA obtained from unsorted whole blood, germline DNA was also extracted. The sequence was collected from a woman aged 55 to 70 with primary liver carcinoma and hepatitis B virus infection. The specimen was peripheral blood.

The CDR3 spells CASSYSRSAGGRNEQFL. For the CDR3, the DNA is TGTGCCAGCAGTTACTCAAGGTCGGCGGGAGGTCGCAATGAGCAGTTCTTA. The rearrangement joins TRBV6-5 to TRBJ2-1; 8 positions agree with TRBD2. The length of the CDR3 is 17 residues. Germline CDR1 and CDR2: MNHEY and SVGAGI. V gave up 0 bases and J gave up 6 bases; unmatched junction bases: 10.